Listed here are 22 T cell receptor beta chains from one sample, sequenced in a study of regulatory T cells in long-lasting Graves disease. Time point in this sample: persistent/refractory GD, antithyroid drugs over 5 years with positive TRAb. Preparation of the TCR library used RNA extracted from PBMCs. The TCR beta library used iRepertoire HTBI primers with Arm-PCR amplification of CDR3. Via MiXCR, TCRdb re-called the multiplex PCR reads, giving one row per CDR3 protein. Here the sample spans 650,000 to 700,000 distinct CDR3 sequences, around 30% being singletons. The specimen was peripheral blood mononuclear cells (PBMCs), collected when the disease was refractory, from a patient treated with antithyroid drugs. These receptors all stem from a female donor with Graves disease.

This clonotype was found a few times. The chain carries TRBV20-1 and TRBJ2-1, with D possibly TRBD2 on 6 matching bases. The CDR3 sequence is 16 residues long. Germline V gene lookup returns CDR1 DFQATT and CDR2 SNEGSKA (reference sequence). Between the trimmed V and J ends, which lost 1 base and 0 bases, there was a span of 13 bases. CDR3 loop: CSARGPSESSYNEQFF. The CDR3, as DNA: TGCAGTGCTAGAGGGCCTAGCGAGAGCTCCTACAATGAGCAGTTCTTC.

The chain combines TRBV30 with TRBJ1-5; D unclear. This CDR3 comprises 14 residues. CDR1 is GTSNPN and CDR2 is SVGIG in the germline V gene (reference sequence). V gave up 2 bases and J gave up 5 bases, with 13 bases separating them. The CDR3 region is CAWSSNPGDQPQHF. CDR3 in DNA: TGTGCCTGGAGTTCCAACCCAGGAGATCAGCCCCAGCATTTT.

J is TRBJ1-1 and V is TRBV6-2 or TRBV6-3; 7 nucleotides match TRBD1. Germline CDR1 reads MNHEY; CDR2 reads SVGEGT. V was clipped by 1 base and J by 8 bases; unmatched bases: 7. This CDR3 contains 14 residues. In DNA form, the CDR3 reads TGTGCCAGCAGTTACTTGACAGGGCTTTCCGAAGCTTTCTTT. This encodes CASSYLTGLSEAFF.

This rearrangement joins TRBV19 to TRBJ1-2, with 7 bases fitting TRBD1. The CDR3 spans 11 residues. After removal of 7 bases from V and 6 bases from J, the junction contained 2 bases not matched to a gene. Germline assignment: CDR1 LNHDA and CDR2 SQIVND (reference sequence). CDR3 in DNA: TGTGCCAGTATAGGGGGCGATGGCTACACCTTC. This translates into CASIGGDGYTF. Together with reference TRBV19 and TRBJ1-2, the CDR3 gives the full variable domain: DGGITQSPKYLFRKEGQNVTLSCEQNLNHDAMYWYRQDPGQGLRLIYYSQIVNDFQKGDIAEGYSVSREKKESFPLTVTSAQKNPTAFYLCASIGGDGYTFGSGTRLTVV.

This clonotype was counted only a few times. The chain joins TRBV12-5 to TRBJ1-2, with unresolved D. The V gene lost 4 bases and the J gene lost 5 bases, with 8 bases spanning the gap. CDR1 is LGHNT and CDR2 is FRNRAP in the germline V gene. CDR3 length: 12 amino acids. The CDR3 loop reads CASGSRRYGYTF. The CDR3 DNA is TGTGCTAGTGGTTCCCGGCGGTATGGCTACACCTTC.

This clonotype has ten or more counts. The genes are TRBV11-2 and TRBJ2-5; D may match TRBD1 or TRBD2 (5 bases each). The CDR3 loop spans 15 amino acids. In germline, CDR1 is SGHAT, CDR2 FQNNGV. V dropped 8 bases and J dropped 1 base, with 17 bases sitting between them. CDR3 bases: TGTGCCAGCGCCGTGGGCGCTGGGGGCCAAGAGACCCAGTACTTC. Amino acids: CASAVGAGGQETQYF.

The table lists this clonotype with a count of one. It is unclear where the CDR3 begins or ends on the DNA, so no DNA is shown, and the CDR3 is as TCRdb lists it. The gene calls are TRBV28 and TRBJ1-1; the table's D gene call, TRBD1, was not cross checked with the DNA. The CDR3 is 15 residues long, counting both termini. Germline CDR1 reads MDHEN; CDR2 reads SYDVKM. This CDR3 is CASSSSGQGGTEAFF.

The chain joins TRBV27 to TRBJ1-1; maybe TRBD1 (6 bases). CDR1 and CDR2 from the germline V gene are MNHEY and SMNVEV (reference sequence). This CDR3 region has 17 residues. V lost 1 base and J lost 1, with 16 bases in between. The CDR3 protein is CASSLWGTGLGNTEAFF. CDR3 DNA: TGTGCCAGCAGTTTATGGGGCACAGGGCTCGGGAACACTGAAGCTTTCTTT.

This clonotype was detected only a few times. The CDR3 sequence is CAISDPGTGSTYEQYF. The CDR3 DNA reads as TGTGCCATCAGTGACCCGGGGACAGGGAGTACCTACGAGCAGTACTTC. The gene calls are TRBV10-3 and TRBJ2-7; 9 bases align to TRBD1. From germline, CDR1 is ENHRY and CDR2 SYGVKD. The CDR3 totals 16 residues. V shed 3 bases and J 2 bases; nucleotides not matched to a gene: 8.

This clonotype showed up just a few times. This chain joins TRBV29-1 and TRBJ2-7; 14 bases match TRBD2. The J segment lost 6 bases and the V segment lost 6 bases, leaving 7 bases of the junction unmatched. CDR1 is SQVTM and CDR2 is ANQGSEA in the germline V gene. CDR3 length equals 14 residues. CDR3 residues: CSVRGLAGVIEQYF. CDR3 coding DNA: TGCAGCGTGAGGGGACTAGCGGGAGTCATCGAGCAGTACTTC.

In the case of this clonotype: This likely comes from a read error, as the CDR3 has no conserved phenylalanine or tryptophan at its end. J is TRBJ2-5 and V is TRBV27, with 8 bases matching TRBD2. The CDR3 sequence is 14 residues long. V trimming: 10 bases; J trimming: 7 bases; junction bases outside the gene matches: 14. Looked up from germline, CDR1 is MNHEY and CDR2 is SMNVEV (reference sequence). The CDR3 region has the DNA TGTGCCACCTCAGGCGGGAGGCGGGACGGGACCCAGTACCTC. As protein: CATSGGRRDGTQYL.

J is TRBJ2-7 and V is TRBV29-1; D remains ambiguous. V lost 4 bases and J lost 6, with 7 bases in between. CDR1 and CDR2 (germline): SQVTM, ANQGSEA. The CDR3 has 10 residues. In nucleotides, the CDR3 is TGCAGCGTTGCCTCGGGCGAGCAGTACTTC. Translated: CSVASGEQYF.

At least ten counts were recorded for this clonotype. The rearrangement links TRBV6-1 to TRBJ1-2, with 12 bases aligning to TRBD1. V lost 6 bases to trimming and J lost 0 bases; unmatched junction nucleotides: 11. Germline V gene lookup returns CDR1 MNHNS and CDR2 SASEGT. CDR3 length equals 18 residues. The CDR3 nucleotides are TGTGCCAGCAGAGAGGGACAGGGGGCGAAGAAGGCTAACTATGGCTACACCTTC. It encodes CASREGQGAKKANYGYTF.

The CDR3 nucleotides read TGTGCCAGCAGCTTAGGGTGGACAGGGAGCAATCAGCCCCAGCATTTT. Its protein is CASSLGWTGSNQPQHF. The chain combines TRBV7-9 with TRBJ1-5; the match to TRBD1 covers 8 bases. Per the germline V gene, CDR1 is SEHNR and CDR2 is FQNEAQ (reference sequence). The CDR3 is made up of 16 amino acids. Trimming at V came to 1 base and at J to 1 base, leaving 3 bases not matched to a gene.

This clonotype was picked up one time. V gene TRBV7-2 combines with J gene TRBJ2-1; TRBD2 matches at 12 bases. The CDR3 has 16 residues. With 1 base clipped from V and 7 bases from J, the junction kept 5 bases outside the gene matches. Germline values: CDR1 SGHTA, CDR2 FQGNSA. CDR3 protein: CASSLGLAGDVNEQFF. CDR3 DNA: TGTGCCAGCAGCTTAGGACTAGCGGGAGACGTAAATGAGCAGTTCTTC.

In the case of this clonotype: A much larger clone differs by one base, so this may be a read error. The V gene is TRBV27, the J gene TRBJ1-1; 8 bases map to TRBD1. Germline V gene lookup returns CDR1 MNHEY and CDR2 SMNVEV (reference sequence). The V segment lost 5 bases and the J segment 1 base; nucleotides outside the gene matches: 9. CDR3 length: 16 amino acids. CDR3 nucleotides: TGTGCCAGCAGTGACCGGGACAGGCATGGGAACACTGAAGCTTTCTTT. Amino acid sequence: CASSDRDRHGNTEAFF.

This chain joins TRBV12-3 or TRBV12-4 and TRBJ1-1; D is perhaps TRBD1 (6 bases). The ends were cut back, 5 bases at V and 0 bases at J, with 16 bases in the middle. The CDR3 runs 16 residues. CDR3: CASSIDRRGMNTEAFF. The CDR3 nucleotides read TGTGCCAGCAGTATAGACAGAAGGGGGATGAACACTGAAGCTTTCTTT.

The chain carries TRBV7-9 and TRBJ1-6, with D unresolved. V lost 5 bases to trimming and J lost 0 bases, with 11 bases between them. CDR3 length: 16 residues. In germline, CDR1 is SEHNR, CDR2 FQNEAQ (reference sequence). CDR3 loop: CASSPPGSSYNSPLHF. CDR3 nucleotide sequence: TGTGCCAGCAGCCCTCCGGGGAGCTCCTATAATTCACCCCTCCACTTT.

This clonotype was counted only a few times. CDR3 in DNA: TGTGCCAGCAGCTCCCCGGGAGAGAACCAAGAGACCCAGTACTTC. Its protein is CASSSPGENQETQYF. The chain recombines TRBV7-9 with TRBJ2-5; D may be TRBD2 (6 bases). The CDR3 covers 15 residues. Germline V gene lookup returns CDR1 SEHNR and CDR2 FQNEAQ (reference sequence). Trimming stripped 4 bases from V and 0 bases from J, with 12 bases between.

To note about this clonotype: Relative to the germline gene, one junction end is altered; a read error may explain this. The chain couples TRBV11-2 to TRBJ2-7; weak D call: TRBD1 (5 bases). This CDR3 has 12 residues. Germline V gene data show CDR1 as SGHAT and CDR2 as FQNNGV. The CDR3 DNA reads as TGTGCCAACAGCACGGACACCTACGAGCAGTACTTC. This codes for CANSTDTYEQYF.

This clonotype was counted a few times. CDR3 residues: CSASRQGSDYGYTF. For the CDR3, the DNA is TGCAGTGCTAGCAGACAGGGCAGCGACTATGGCTACACCTTC. V is TRBV20-1 and J is TRBJ1-2; 7 nucleotides match TRBD1. V lost 3 bases to trimming and J lost 3 bases; unmatched junction nucleotides: 7. In germline, CDR1 is DFQATT, CDR2 SNEGSKA (reference sequence). This CDR3 region has 14 residues.

This rearrangement joins TRBV12-3 or TRBV12-4 to TRBJ2-7; D is perhaps TRBD1 (6 bases). The CDR3 extends over 14 amino acids. Trimming removed 4 bases from V and 6 bases from J, with 16 bases in between. DNA of the CDR3: TGTGCCAGCAGTTACCGGGACACCAATTCCGAGCAGTACTTC. Translated, it gives CASSYRDTNSEQYF.